Sequencing of this T cell receptor (beta chain) was carried out in a study of T cells expressing NK-cell markers. TCRdb re-called the 5' RACE reads, yielding one record per CDR3 amino acid sequence without DNA. Its clone listing holds 550,000 or so distinct CDR3 sequences. The germline V gene has CDR1 SGHRS and CDR2 YFSETQ. This CDR3 has 15 amino acids. Sequenced sample: blood T cells: a sorted CD56 or NKG2C T cell subset, CD4+ or CD8+ T cells, or bulk PBMC T cells (not recorded which). The TCR originated in a man between 18 and 35 years old in good health. The chain combines TRBV5-1 with TRBJ2-3; TCRdb calls TRBD1, which cannot be checked without DNA. CDR3 amino acids: CASSQGGIVSDTQYF.